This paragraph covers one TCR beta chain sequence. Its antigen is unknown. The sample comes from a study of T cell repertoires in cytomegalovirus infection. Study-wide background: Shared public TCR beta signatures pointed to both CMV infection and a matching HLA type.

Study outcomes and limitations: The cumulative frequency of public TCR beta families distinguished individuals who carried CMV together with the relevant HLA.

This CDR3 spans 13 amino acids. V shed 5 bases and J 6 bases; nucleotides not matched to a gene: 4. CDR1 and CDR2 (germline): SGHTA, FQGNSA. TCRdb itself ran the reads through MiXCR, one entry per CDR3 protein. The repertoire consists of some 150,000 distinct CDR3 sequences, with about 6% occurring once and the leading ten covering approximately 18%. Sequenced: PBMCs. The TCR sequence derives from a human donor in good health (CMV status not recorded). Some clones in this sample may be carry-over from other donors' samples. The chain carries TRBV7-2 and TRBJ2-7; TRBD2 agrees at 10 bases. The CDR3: CASSTSGVGEQYF. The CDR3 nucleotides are TGTGCCAGCAGCACTAGCGGGGTAGGCGAGCAGTACTTC.